This TCR beta chain was found in a study of monozygotic twins with cystic fibrosis. On the study more broadly: Library input was three micrograms of fragmented DNA, with approximately 15 PCR cycles.

Findings and limits, study-wide: Nucleotide-identical clonotype sharing was significantly higher within monozygotic CF twin pairs than between unrelated CF individuals. The repertoire was suggested to be naive-dominated, clonality median around 0.01. J usage was most co-twin-similar in 8 of 16 pairs, V in 13.

A word on this clone: Its antigen is undetermined.

Generated by immunoSEQ multiplex PCR, the TCRdb table keeps only in-frame clones and is missing some. The profile shows tens of thousands of clones, approximately 87% of them singletons. From germline, CDR1 is DFQATT and CDR2 SNEGSKA (reference sequence). Deletions cut 7 bases from V and 0 bases from J, with 6 bases between. CDR3 length: 11 amino acids. The sequence came from a woman aged 25 to 39 with cystic fibrosis. Sequenced: blood. The V gene is TRBV20-1, the J gene TRBJ1-2; D is uncertain. The CDR3 reads CSVAANYGYTF. The CDR3 DNA is TGCAGTGTTGCGGCTAACTATGGCTACACCTTC.